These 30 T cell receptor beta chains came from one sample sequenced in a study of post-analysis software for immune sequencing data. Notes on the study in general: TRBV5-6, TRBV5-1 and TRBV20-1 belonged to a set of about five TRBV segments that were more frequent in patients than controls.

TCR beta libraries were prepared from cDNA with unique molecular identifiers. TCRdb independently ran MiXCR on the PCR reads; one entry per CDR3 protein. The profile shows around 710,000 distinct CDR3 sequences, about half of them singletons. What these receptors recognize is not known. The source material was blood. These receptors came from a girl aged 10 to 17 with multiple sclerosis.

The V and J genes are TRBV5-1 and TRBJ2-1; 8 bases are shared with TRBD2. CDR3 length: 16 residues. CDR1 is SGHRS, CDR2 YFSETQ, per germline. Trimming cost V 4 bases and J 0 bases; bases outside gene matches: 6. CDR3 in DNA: TGCGCCAGCAGCCGGACTAGCAGATTCTCCTACAATGAGCAGTTCTTC. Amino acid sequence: CASSRTSRFSYNEQFF.

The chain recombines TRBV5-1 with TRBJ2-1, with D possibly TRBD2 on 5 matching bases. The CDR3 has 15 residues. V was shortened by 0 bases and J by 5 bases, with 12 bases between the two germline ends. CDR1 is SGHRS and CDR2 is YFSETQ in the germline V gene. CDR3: CASSLGYGKNNEQFF. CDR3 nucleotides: TGCGCCAGCAGCTTGGGCTACGGGAAAAACAATGAGCAGTTCTTC.

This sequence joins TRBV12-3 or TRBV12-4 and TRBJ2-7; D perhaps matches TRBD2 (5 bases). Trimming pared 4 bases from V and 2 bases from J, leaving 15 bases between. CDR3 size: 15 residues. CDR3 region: CASSSTLEDPYEQYF. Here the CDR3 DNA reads TGTGCCAGCAGTTCCACCTTGGAGGACCCCTACGAGCAGTACTTC.

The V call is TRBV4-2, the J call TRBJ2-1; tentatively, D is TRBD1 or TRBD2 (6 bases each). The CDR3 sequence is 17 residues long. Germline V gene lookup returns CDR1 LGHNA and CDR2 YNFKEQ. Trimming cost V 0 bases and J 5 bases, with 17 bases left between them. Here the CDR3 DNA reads TGTGCCAGCAGCCAAGAGGGGGCTAGCGAGCCCCACAATGAGCAGTTCTTC. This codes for CASSQEGASEPHNEQFF.

The CDR3 reads CASSQGRTSGSSREQYF. DNA for the CDR3: TGCGCCAGCAGCCAAGGACGGACTAGCGGGAGTTCGAGGGAGCAGTACTTC. J is TRBJ2-5 and V is TRBV4-3, with 13 bases lining up with TRBD2. There are 17 residues in the CDR3. V was clipped by 1 base and J by 11 bases; unmatched bases: 13. Germline-derived CDR1 and CDR2 are LGHNA and YSLEER.

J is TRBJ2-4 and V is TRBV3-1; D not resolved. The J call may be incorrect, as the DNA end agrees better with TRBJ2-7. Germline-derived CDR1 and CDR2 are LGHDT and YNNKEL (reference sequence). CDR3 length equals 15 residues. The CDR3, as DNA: TGTGCCAGCAGCCAAGCGTTCGGTCGGGCTTACGAGCAGTACTTC. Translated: CASSQAFGRAYEQYF.

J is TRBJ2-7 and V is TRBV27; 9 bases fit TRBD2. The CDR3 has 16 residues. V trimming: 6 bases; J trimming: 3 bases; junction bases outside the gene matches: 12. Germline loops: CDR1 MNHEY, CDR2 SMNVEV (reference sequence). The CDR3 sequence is CASSSTGTSLVYEQYF. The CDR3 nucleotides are TGTGCCAGCAGCAGCACAGGGACTAGCTTGGTCTACGAGCAGTACTTC.

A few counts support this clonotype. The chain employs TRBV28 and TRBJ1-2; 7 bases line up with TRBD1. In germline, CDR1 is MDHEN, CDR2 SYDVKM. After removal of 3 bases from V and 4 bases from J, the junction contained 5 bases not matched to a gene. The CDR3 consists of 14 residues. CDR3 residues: CASSLGTVSYGYTF. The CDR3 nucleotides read TGTGCCAGCAGTTTGGGGACAGTCAGCTATGGCTACACCTTC.

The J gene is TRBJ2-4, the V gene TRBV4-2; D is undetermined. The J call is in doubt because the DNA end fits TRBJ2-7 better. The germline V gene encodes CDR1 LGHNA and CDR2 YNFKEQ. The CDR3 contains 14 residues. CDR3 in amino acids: CASSQGQRSLEQYF. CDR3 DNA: TGTGCCAGCAGCCAAGGGCAAAGGTCCCTCGAGCAGTACTTC.

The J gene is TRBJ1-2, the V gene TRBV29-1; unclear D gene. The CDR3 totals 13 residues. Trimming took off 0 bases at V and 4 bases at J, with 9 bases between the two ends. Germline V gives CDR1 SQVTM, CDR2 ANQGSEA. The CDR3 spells CSVEEVSSYGYTF. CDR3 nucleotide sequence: TGCAGCGTTGAAGAGGTGTCCTCCTATGGCTACACCTTC.

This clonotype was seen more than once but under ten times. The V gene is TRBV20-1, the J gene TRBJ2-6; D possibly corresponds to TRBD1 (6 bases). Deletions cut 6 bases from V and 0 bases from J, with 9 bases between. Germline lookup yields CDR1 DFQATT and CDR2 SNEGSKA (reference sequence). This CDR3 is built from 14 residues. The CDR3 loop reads CSATTGSGANVLTF. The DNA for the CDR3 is TGCAGTGCCACGACAGGCTCTGGGGCCAACGTCCTGACTTTC.

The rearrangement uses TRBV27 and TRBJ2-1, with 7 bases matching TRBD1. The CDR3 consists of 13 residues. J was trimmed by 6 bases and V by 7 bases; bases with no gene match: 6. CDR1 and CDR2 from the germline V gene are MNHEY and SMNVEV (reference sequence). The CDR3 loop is CASTISGGNEQFF. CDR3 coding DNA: TGTGCCAGCACCATATCAGGGGGCAATGAGCAGTTCTTC.

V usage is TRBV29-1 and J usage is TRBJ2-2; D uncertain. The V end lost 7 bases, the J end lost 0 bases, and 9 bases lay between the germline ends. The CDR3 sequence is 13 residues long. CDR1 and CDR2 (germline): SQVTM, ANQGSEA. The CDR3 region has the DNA TGCAGCGGTTTCGGAACGAACACCGGGGAGCTGTTTTTT. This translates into CSGFGTNTGELFF.

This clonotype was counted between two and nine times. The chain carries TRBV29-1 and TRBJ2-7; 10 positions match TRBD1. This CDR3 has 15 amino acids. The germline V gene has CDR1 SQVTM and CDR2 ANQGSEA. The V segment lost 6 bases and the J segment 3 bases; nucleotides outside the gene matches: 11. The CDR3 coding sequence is TGCAGCGTGGGGGCCTTGGACAGGGGGTTCTACGAGCAGTACTTC. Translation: CSVGALDRGFYEQYF.

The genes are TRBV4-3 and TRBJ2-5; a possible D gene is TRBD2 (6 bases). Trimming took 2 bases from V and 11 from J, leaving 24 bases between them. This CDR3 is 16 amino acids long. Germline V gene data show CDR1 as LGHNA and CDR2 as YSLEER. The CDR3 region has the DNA TGCGCCAGCAGCCAACAACTAGCCCCTAACCCCACTGAGCAGTACTTC. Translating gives CASSQQLAPNPTEQYF.

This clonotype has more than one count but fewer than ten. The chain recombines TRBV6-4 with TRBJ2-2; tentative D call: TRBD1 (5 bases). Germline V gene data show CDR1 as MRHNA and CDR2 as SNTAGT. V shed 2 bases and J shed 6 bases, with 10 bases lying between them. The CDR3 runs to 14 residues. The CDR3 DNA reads TGTGCCAGCAGTGACGGGCAGGGCGCCGGGGAGCTGTTTTTT. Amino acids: CASSDGQGAGELFF.

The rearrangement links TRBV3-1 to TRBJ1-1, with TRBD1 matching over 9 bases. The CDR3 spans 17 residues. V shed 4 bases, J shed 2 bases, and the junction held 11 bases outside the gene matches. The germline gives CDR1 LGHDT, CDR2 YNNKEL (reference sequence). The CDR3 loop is CASSPNVDRGGNTEAFF. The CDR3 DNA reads TGTGCCAGCAGCCCAAACGTCGACAGGGGGGGAAACACTGAAGCTTTCTTT.

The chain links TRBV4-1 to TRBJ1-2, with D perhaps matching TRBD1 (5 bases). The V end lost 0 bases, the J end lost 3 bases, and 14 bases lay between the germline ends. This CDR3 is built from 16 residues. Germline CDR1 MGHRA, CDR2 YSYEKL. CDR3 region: CASSQDRLGQDYGYTF. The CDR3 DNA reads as TGCGCCAGCAGCCAAGATCGACTGGGGCAGGACTATGGCTACACCTTC.

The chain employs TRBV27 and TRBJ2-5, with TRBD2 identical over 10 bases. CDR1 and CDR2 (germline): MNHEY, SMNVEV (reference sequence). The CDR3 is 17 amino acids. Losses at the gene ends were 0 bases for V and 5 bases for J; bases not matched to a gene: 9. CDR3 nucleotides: TGTGCCAGCAGTTTATCGTTCCCTAGCGGGAGACTTGAGACCCAGTACTTC. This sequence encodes CASSLSFPSGRLETQYF.

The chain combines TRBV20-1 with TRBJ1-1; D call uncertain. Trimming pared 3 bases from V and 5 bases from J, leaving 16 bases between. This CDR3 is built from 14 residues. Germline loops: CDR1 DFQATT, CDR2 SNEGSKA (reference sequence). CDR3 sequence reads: CSARRPGWATEAFF. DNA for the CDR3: TGCAGTGCTAGGCGACCCGGCTGGGCAACTGAAGCTTTCTTT.

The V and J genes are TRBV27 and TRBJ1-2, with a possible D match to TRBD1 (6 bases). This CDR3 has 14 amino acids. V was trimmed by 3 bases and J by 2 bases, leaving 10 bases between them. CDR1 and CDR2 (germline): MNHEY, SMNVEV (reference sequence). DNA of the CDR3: TGTGCCAGCAGTTTCGGGGGCATGAACTATGGCTACACCTTC. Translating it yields CASSFGGMNYGYTF.

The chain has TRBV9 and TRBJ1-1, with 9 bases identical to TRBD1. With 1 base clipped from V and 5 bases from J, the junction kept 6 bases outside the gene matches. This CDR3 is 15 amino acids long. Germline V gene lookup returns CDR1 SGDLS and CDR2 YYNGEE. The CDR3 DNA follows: TGTGCCAGCAGCGTATCGGGACAGGGAGGTACTGAAGCTTTCTTT. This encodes CASSVSGQGGTEAFF.

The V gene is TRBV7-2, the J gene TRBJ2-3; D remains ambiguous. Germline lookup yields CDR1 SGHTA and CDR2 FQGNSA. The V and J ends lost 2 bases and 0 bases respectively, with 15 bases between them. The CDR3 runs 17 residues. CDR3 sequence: CASSLRWATTSTDTQYF. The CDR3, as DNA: TGTGCCAGCAGCTTAAGGTGGGCAACCACTAGCACAGATACGCAGTATTTT.

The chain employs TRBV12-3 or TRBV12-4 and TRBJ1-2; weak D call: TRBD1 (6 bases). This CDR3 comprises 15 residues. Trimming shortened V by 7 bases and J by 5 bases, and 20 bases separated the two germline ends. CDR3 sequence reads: CASTRAGVSEYGYTF. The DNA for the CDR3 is TGTGCCAGCACCCGTGCAGGGGTGTCAGAATATGGCTACACCTTC.

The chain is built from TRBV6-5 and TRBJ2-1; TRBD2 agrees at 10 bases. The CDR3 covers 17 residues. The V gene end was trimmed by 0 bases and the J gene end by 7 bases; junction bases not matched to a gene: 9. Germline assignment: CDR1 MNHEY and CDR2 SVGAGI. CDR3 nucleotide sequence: TGTGCCAGCAGTTACTCTATCAGCGGGAGGGCCATGAATGAGCAGTTCTTC. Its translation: CASSYSISGRAMNEQFF.

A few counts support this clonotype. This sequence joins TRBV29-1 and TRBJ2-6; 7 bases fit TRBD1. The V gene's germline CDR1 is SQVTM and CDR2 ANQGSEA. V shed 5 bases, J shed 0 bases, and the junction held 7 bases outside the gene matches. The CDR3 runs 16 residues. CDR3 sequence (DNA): TGCAGCGTTAGCGACAGGGCTCCCTCTGGGGCCAACGTCCTGACTTTC. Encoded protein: CSVSDRAPSGANVLTF. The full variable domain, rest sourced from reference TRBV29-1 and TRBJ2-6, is SAVISQKPSRDICQRGTSLTIQCQVDSQVTMMFWYRQQPGQSLTLIATANQGSEATYESGFVIDKFPISRPNLTFSTLTVSNMSPEDSSIYLCSVSDRAPSGANVLTFGAGSRLTVL.

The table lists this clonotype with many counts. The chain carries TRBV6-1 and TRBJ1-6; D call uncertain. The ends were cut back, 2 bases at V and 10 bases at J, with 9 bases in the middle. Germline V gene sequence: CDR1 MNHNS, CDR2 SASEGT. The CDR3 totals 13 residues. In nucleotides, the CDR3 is TGTGCCAGCAGTGAACGGCCCAACTCACCCCTCCACTTT. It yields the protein CASSERPNSPLHF.

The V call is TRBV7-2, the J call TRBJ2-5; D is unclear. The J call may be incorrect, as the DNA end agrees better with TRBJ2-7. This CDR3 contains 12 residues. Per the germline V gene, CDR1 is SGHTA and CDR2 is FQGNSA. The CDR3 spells CASSWTLYEQYF. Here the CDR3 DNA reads TGTGCCAGCAGCTGGACCCTCTACGAGCAGTACTTC.

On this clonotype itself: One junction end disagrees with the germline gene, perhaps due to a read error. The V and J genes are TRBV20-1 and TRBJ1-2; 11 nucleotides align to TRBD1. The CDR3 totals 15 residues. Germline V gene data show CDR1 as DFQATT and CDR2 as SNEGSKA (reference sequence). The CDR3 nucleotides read TGCAGTGTCCCGGGACAGGGGGTGGCGGTTGATGGGTACACCTTC. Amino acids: CSVPGQGVAVDGYTF.

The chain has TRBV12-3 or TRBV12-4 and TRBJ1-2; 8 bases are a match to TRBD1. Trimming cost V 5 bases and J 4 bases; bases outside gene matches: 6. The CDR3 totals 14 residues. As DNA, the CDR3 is TGTGCCAGCAGTACGACAGGGGAAAGCTATGGCTACACCTTC. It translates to CASSTTGESYGYTF.